A selection of T cell receptor beta chains follows, all from one sample in a study of blood T cell repertoires in COVID-19. The protocol was immunoSEQ multiplex PCR, while the TCRdb copy is restricted to in-frame clones and leaves out a portion. Among about 160,000 clones listed, 84% were seen once. Sequencing input: peripheral blood. These receptors all come from a man in his sixties or seventies with acute or convalescent COVID-19. Both conserved end residues are part of each CDR3. The D gene is left open where the match is weak. The size of a clone is reported for some rows only, either as once, few or many, or as a class for expanded clones.

D: TRBD1; V: TRBV9; size: .; J: TRBJ1-1; CDR3: CASSVTDRSNTEAFF; DNA: TGTGCCAGCAGCGTGACGGACAGGTCGAACACTGAAGCTTTCTTT
D: .; V: TRBV6-1; size: few; J: TRBJ2-2; CDR3: CASSHGTGELFF; DNA: TGTGCCAGCAGCCACGGCACCGGGGAGCTGTTTTTT
D: TRBD1; V: TRBV29-1; size: .; J: TRBJ2-2; CDR3: CSARLPGQETGELFF; DNA: TGCAGCGCTCGGCTCCCGGGACAGGAAACCGGGGAGCTGTTTTTT
D: TRBD1; V: TRBV12-3/TRBV12-4; size: .; J: TRBJ1-1; CDR3: CASSPGQGGSAFF; DNA: TGTGCCAGCAGTCCGGGACAGGGTGGATCAGCTTTCTTT
D: TRBD1; V: TRBV27; size: .; J: TRBJ1-6; CDR3: CAWDRNNSPLHF; DNA: TGTGCCTGGGACAGAAATAATTCACCCCTCCACTTT
D: .; V: TRBV5-1; size: few; J: TRBJ1-6; CDR3: CASSFSGNSDNSPLHF; DNA: TGCGCCAGCAGCTTCTCAGGGAATTCGGATAATTCACCCCTCCACTTT
D: .; V: TRBV7-8; size: .; J: TRBJ1-5; CDR3: CASSLGMRTLGQPQHF; DNA: TGTGCCAGCAGCTTAGGAATGCGGACATTGGGGCAGCCCCAGCATTTT
D: TRBD1; V: TRBV7-9; size: .; J: TRBJ2-1; CDR3: CASSLVRDSSYNEQFF; DNA: TGTGCCAGCAGCTTGGTCCGGGACAGCTCCTACAATGAGCAGTTCTTC
D: .; V: TRBV19; size: few; J: TRBJ1-2; CDR3: CASSDGRRGYTF; DNA: TGTGCCAGTAGTGATGGAAGGAGGGGCTACACCTTC
D: .; V: TRBV2; size: once; J: TRBJ2-7; CDR3: CASSITSRPYEQYF; DNA: TGTGCCAGCAGTATTACGTCGCGTCCGTACGAGCAGTACTTC
D: .; V: TRBV19; size: .; J: TRBJ2-7; CDR3: CATRRGDSSYEQYF; DNA: TGTGCCACCAGGCGGGGGGACAGCTCCTACGAGCAGTACTTC
D: TRBD2; V: TRBV7-2; size: .; J: TRBJ2-7; CDR3: CASSLGLAGVREQYF; DNA: TGTGCCAGCAGCTTGGGACTAGCGGGAGTTCGCGAGCAGTACTTC
D: TRBD1; V: TRBV14; size: .; J: TRBJ1-1; CDR3: CASSPWTGPEAFF; DNA: TGTGCCAGCAGCCCTTGGACAGGCCCCGAAGCTTTCTTT
D: .; V: TRBV5-1; size: few; J: TRBJ1-4; CDR3: CASSFIGRNEKLFF; DNA: TGCGCCAGCAGCTTCATTGGCAGAAATGAAAAACTGTTTTTT
D: .; V: TRBV29-1; size: .; J: TRBJ2-5; CDR3: CSVGVSRTETQYF; DNA: TGCAGCGTTGGTGTTAGCCGAACGGAGACCCAGTACTTC